One and the same sample provided the 20 T cell receptor beta chains below, sequenced in a study of molecular identifiers for immune sequencing clone quantification. TCRdb itself ran the PCR reads through MiXCR, one entry per CDR3 protein. The table lists tens of thousands of distinct CDR3 sequences, 15% to 20% of them singletons. The sample taken for sequencing was naive CD8+ T cells from blood, with Jurkat cell RNA spiked in. Subset meaning: FACS-sorted CD8+CD4-CCR7+CD45RA+ naive T cells. These TCRs come from a human donor in good health. Some libraries in this study had Jurkat cell RNA spiked in.

Many counts were recorded for this clonotype. The V call is TRBV6-5, the J call TRBJ2-1; TRBD2 matches at 9 bases. Germline-derived CDR1 and CDR2 are MNHEY and SVGAGI. After removal of 6 bases from V and 8 bases from J, the junction contained 11 bases not matched to a gene. This CDR3 is built from 15 residues. CDR3 in amino acids: CASSPALAGVDEQFF. The CDR3 nucleotides are TGTGCCAGCAGCCCCGCACTAGCGGGTGTCGATGAGCAGTTCTTC.

In this sample, this clonotype turned up many times. The V call is TRBV20-1, the J call TRBJ2-7, with D possibly being TRBD2 (6 bases). Germline CDR1 reads DFQATT; CDR2 reads SNEGSKA (reference sequence). V dropped 0 bases and J dropped 3 bases, with 12 bases sitting between them. The CDR3 is 14 amino acids. The CDR3 is CSARESGTHYEQYF. CDR3 nucleotides: TGCAGTGCTAGAGAGTCCGGGACTCACTACGAGCAGTACTTC.

The rearrangement joins TRBV27 to TRBJ2-7, with TRBD2 as a possible D gene (5 bases). The germline gives CDR1 MNHEY, CDR2 SMNVEV (reference sequence). CDR3 size: 13 residues. Between the trimmed V and J ends, which lost 6 bases and 4 bases, there was a span of 13 bases. CDR3 sequence reads: CASRPGMGYEQYF. DNA of the CDR3: TGTGCCAGCAGACCCGGGATGGGGTACGAGCAGTACTTC.

This clonotype was counted many times. The rearrangement links TRBV28 to TRBJ2-1, with D unresolved. The CDR3 has 11 residues. V was pared by 8 bases and J by 1 base, with 3 bases between. Germline CDR1 reads MDHEN; CDR2 reads SYDVKM. In DNA form, the CDR3 reads TGTGCCAGCGGGTCCTACAATGAGCAGTTCTTC. It translates to CASGSYNEQFF.

The chain couples TRBV28 to TRBJ2-2; the D call may be TRBD1 or TRBD2 (5 bases each). Germline V gene data show CDR1 as MDHEN and CDR2 as SYDVKM. The CDR3 extends over 19 amino acids. V lost 1 base to trimming and J lost 0 bases, with 18 bases between them. The CDR3 region has the DNA TGTGCCAGCAGTTTATTAGGGGACCCCGAGGACCCGAACACCGGGGAGCTGTTTTTT. Its protein is CASSLLGDPEDPNTGELFF.

This clonotype was recorded at least ten times. The chain combines TRBV2 with TRBJ2-7; 9 bases align to TRBD2. Losses at the gene ends were 4 bases for V and 1 base for J; bases not matched to a gene: 11. The CDR3 loop spans 17 amino acids. CDR1 and CDR2 (germline): SNHLY, FYNNEI. CDR3 region: CASSAISGSVRSYEQYF. Here the CDR3 DNA reads TGTGCCAGCAGTGCGATTAGCGGGAGTGTAAGGTCCTACGAGCAGTACTTC.

This clonotype was observed at least ten times. The chain has TRBV4-1 and TRBJ2-7; D might be TRBD1 (6 bases). V dropped 1 base and J dropped 2 bases, with 12 bases sitting between them. The CDR3 is 15 residues long. CDR1 and CDR2 (germline): MGHRA, YSYEKL. The DNA for the CDR3 is TGCGCCAGCAGCCAAGGGGGGCTAGTTGCCTACGAGCAGTACTTC. Its translation is CASSQGGLVAYEQYF.

As to this clonotype: Possible read error: a much larger clone is one base away. In DNA, the CDR3 is TGTGCCAGCAGTTACGGGGCCTCCTACGAGCAGTACTTC. Amino acid sequence: CASSYGASYEQYF. This sequence joins TRBV6-6 and TRBJ2-7; a weak D match, TRBD1 (5 bases). The germline V gene has CDR1 MNHNY and CDR2 SVGAGI (reference sequence). Between the trimmed V and J ends, which lost 2 bases and 0 bases, there was a span of 5 bases. The CDR3 loop spans 13 amino acids.

This clonotype was recorded many times. V gene TRBV6-5 combines with J gene TRBJ1-5; 7 positions match TRBD1. This CDR3 comprises 14 residues. Germline V gene lookup returns CDR1 MNHEY and CDR2 SVGAGI. The ends lost 4 bases at V and 5 bases at J; junction bases unmatched: 5. DNA of the CDR3: TGTGCCAGCAGTTGGAGACAGGGCGATCAGCCCCAGCATTTT. Protein: CASSWRQGDQPQHF.

The chain carries TRBV4-1 and TRBJ2-1; perhaps TRBD2 as D (6 bases). Per germline, CDR1 MGHRA and CDR2 YSYEKL. Trimming cost V 0 bases and J 5 bases, with 14 bases left between them. The CDR3 consists of 16 residues. Here the CDR3 reads CASSQDSGLGDNEQFF. CDR3 nucleotides: TGCGCCAGCAGCCAAGACTCGGGACTCGGCGACAATGAGCAGTTCTTC.

This clonotype was recorded many times. The chain is built from TRBV13 and TRBJ2-7; no firm D call. The V gene's germline CDR1 is PRHDT and CDR2 FYEKMQ (reference sequence). The CDR3 runs to 12 residues. Trimming shortened V by 2 bases and J by 5 bases, and 7 bases separated the two germline ends. CDR3 nucleotides: TGTGCCAGCAGCTTACTAGAACACGAGCAGTACTTC. Protein sequence: CASSLLEHEQYF.

This clonotype was counted at least ten times. The chain is built from TRBV7-9 and TRBJ2-7; 7 bases match TRBD1. Germline CDR1 is SEHNR and CDR2 is FQNEAQ (reference sequence). V lost 8 bases, J lost 3 bases, and 13 bases stayed unmatched. This CDR3 region has 15 residues. CDR3 in amino acids: CASSGGQDVLYEQYF. DNA for the CDR3: TGTGCCAGCTCGGGCGGACAGGACGTACTCTACGAGCAGTACTTC.

The DNA for the CDR3 is TGCGCCAGCAGCCAATCCCCCGGAACCTACGAGCAGTACTTC. As protein: CASSQSPGTYEQYF. This chain links TRBV4-1 with TRBJ2-7; D is unresolved. Trimming shortened V by 2 bases and J by 2 bases, and 10 bases separated the two germline ends. CDR1 is MGHRA, CDR2 YSYEKL, per germline. CDR3 length: 14 residues.

This clonotype was seen a few times. The V gene is TRBV27, the J gene TRBJ2-7, with no clear D. The V and J ends lost 5 bases and 1 base respectively, with 12 bases between them. The CDR3 length is 14 residues. Germline V gene lookup returns CDR1 MNHEY and CDR2 SMNVEV (reference sequence). CDR3 loop: CASSVKDRSYEQYF. The DNA for the CDR3 is TGTGCCAGCAGTGTAAAGGACCGTTCCTACGAGCAGTACTTC.

This clonotype showed up many times. The rearrangement links TRBV28 to TRBJ2-7; 7 nucleotides match TRBD2. Germline CDR1 and CDR2: MDHEN and SYDVKM. Unmatched junction bases numbered 11, after V lost 6 bases and J lost 3 bases. The CDR3 sequence is 15 residues long. The CDR3 loop reads CASRGNLGGDYEQYF. The CDR3 nucleotides are TGTGCCAGCAGGGGCAACCTGGGGGGGGACTACGAGCAGTACTTC.

The table lists this clonotype with a few counts. V usage is TRBV7-9 and J usage is TRBJ2-1; tentative D call: TRBD1 (6 bases). V shed 8 bases and J shed 3 bases, with 20 bases lying between them. This CDR3 has 16 amino acids. In germline, CDR1 is SEHNR, CDR2 FQNEAQ (reference sequence). Here the CDR3 DNA reads TGTGCCAGCGGCGCACAGGGTCCCACTCTCTACAATGAGCAGTTCTTC. Translating it yields CASGAQGPTLYNEQFF.

This clonotype was counted at least ten times. The V and J genes are TRBV25-1 and TRBJ2-3; D gene unclear. Trimming took 1 base from V and 1 from J, leaving 9 bases between them. CDR1 is MGHDK and CDR2 is SYGVNS in the germline V gene. This CDR3 comprises 15 residues. The CDR3 sequence is CASSEWGFGTDTQYF. The CDR3 DNA reads as TGTGCCAGCAGTGAATGGGGATTTGGCACAGATACGCAGTATTTT.

Many counts were recorded for this clonotype. The chain uses TRBV28 and TRBJ2-3, with D tentatively TRBD1 (6 bases). The V gene lost 4 bases and the J gene lost 1 base, with 15 bases spanning the gap. Germline loops: CDR1 MDHEN, CDR2 SYDVKM. The CDR3 is 16 amino acids. DNA of the CDR3: TGTGCCAGCAGTTCCAGGGGATCCTGGGGCACAGATACGCAGTATTTT. Its translation: CASSSRGSWGTDTQYF.

The sample holds many counts of this clonotype. The chain is built from TRBV20-1 and TRBJ2-1, with TRBD2 matching over 10 bases. The V gene end was trimmed by 1 base and the J gene end by 3 bases; junction bases not matched to a gene: 9. This CDR3 has 17 amino acids. Germline CDR1 DFQATT, CDR2 SNEGSKA (reference sequence). CDR3 DNA: TGCAGTGCTAGAGGCTCCTGGGTAGCGGGGGGCTACAATGAGCAGTTCTTC. It translates to CSARGSWVAGGYNEQFF.

This clonotype has at least ten counts. The gene calls are TRBV29-1 and TRBJ1-1; D uncertain. The germline V gene encodes CDR1 SQVTM and CDR2 ANQGSEA. The germline V and J ends were trimmed by 3 bases and 4 bases, with 0 bases remaining between them. There are 9 residues in the CDR3. DNA of the CDR3: TGCAGCGTTGACACTGAAGCTTTCTTT. Its protein product is CSVDTEAFF.